The clone carrying this TCR beta chain was observed a few times. Looked up from germline, CDR1 is MNHNS and CDR2 is SASEGT. The CDR3 is made up of 14 amino acids. Trimming took 3 bases from V and 2 from J, leaving 11 bases between them. TCR beta sequencing covered blood CD8+ and CD4+ T cells. In the multiple sclerosis control group, patients were treatment-naive and had stable or active relapsing-remitting disease. Negative isolation was used for CD8+ and CD4+ T cells and FACS enrichment for TEMRA cells. The data were obtained in a study of CD8 T cells in Susac syndrome. A quantity of about 0.5 to 1 ug RNA underwent reverse transcription using random hexamers. The method of amplification for TCR beta CDR3 was immunoSEQ multiplex PCR, covering 54 Vbeta and 13 Jbeta. TCRdb itself ran the immunoSEQ multiplex PCR reads through MiXCR, one entry per CDR3 protein. The sample includes around 280,000 distinct CDR3 sequences, around 84% of them seen just once.

The material sequenced was CD8+ T cells from PBMCs. The clonotype was recovered from a human donor with multiple sclerosis. The chain has TRBV6-1 and TRBJ2-7; no clear D gene. The chain's CDR3 is CASSDLWVPYEQYF. CDR3 in DNA: TGTGCCAGCAGTGATCTGTGGGTGCCCTACGAGCAGTACTTC.